This T cell receptor (beta chain) is drawn from a study of blood T cell repertoires in COVID-19. Clones were sequenced by immunoSEQ multiplex PCR, and TCRdb holds only the in-frame ones, with some missing. Of 180,000 or so clones detected, roughly 81% appear once; the ten largest clones hold more than 7.5%. The sequenced sample consisted of peripheral blood. The receptor's source is a man aged 35 to 55 who had recovered from COVID-19.

In nucleotides, the CDR3 is TGTGCCATCAGTGAAGTGGACAGGGTGAATTTCCCCAATCAGCCCCAGCATTTT. It yields the protein CAISEVDRVNFPNQPQHF. The gene calls are TRBV10-3 and TRBJ1-5; 8 bases align to TRBD1. The CDR3 runs 18 residues. From germline, CDR1 is ENHRY and CDR2 SYGVKD. With V trimmed by 3 bases and J by 3 bases, 13 bases remained unmatched.